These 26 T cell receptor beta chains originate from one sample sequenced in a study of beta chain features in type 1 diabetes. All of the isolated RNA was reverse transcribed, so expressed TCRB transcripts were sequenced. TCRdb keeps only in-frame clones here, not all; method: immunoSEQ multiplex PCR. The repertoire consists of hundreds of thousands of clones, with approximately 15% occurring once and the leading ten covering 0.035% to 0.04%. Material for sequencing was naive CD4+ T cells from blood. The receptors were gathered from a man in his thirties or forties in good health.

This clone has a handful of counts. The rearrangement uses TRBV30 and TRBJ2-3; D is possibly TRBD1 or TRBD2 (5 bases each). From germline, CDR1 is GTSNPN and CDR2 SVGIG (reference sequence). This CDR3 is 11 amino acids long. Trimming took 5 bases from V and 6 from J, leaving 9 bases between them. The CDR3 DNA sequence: TGTGCCTGGGGGGGTCCGGATACGCAGTATTTT. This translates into CAWGGPDTQYF.

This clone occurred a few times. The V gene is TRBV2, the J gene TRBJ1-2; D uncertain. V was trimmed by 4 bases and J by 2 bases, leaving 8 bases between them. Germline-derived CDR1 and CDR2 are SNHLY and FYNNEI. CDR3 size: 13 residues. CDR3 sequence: CASSAAANYGYTF. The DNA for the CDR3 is TGTGCCAGCAGTGCGGCAGCCAACTATGGCTACACCTTC.

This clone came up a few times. The CDR3 reads CASSLDPGTPNIQYF. The CDR3 DNA reads TGTGCCAGCAGCTTAGATCCAGGGACCCCCAACATTCAGTACTTC. This chain links TRBV7-2 with TRBJ2-4; perhaps D is TRBD1 or TRBD2 (5 bases each). V dropped 1 base and J dropped 7 bases, with 14 bases sitting between them. The CDR3 loop spans 15 amino acids. Germline lookup yields CDR1 SGHTA and CDR2 FQGNSA. Complete variable domain (other parts from reference TRBV7-2 and TRBJ2-4): GAGVSQSPSNKVTEKGKDVELRCDPISGHTALYWYRQSLGQGLEFLIYFQGNSAPDKSGLPSDRFSAERTGGSVSTLTIQRTQQEDSAVYLCASSLDPGTPNIQYFGAGTRLSVL.

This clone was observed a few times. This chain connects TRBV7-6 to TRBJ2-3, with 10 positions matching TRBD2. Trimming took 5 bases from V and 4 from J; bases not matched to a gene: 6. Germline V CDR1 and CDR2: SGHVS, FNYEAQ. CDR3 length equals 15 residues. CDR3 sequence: CASSQSGGASDTQYF. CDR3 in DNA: TGTGCCAGCAGCCAGAGCGGGGGGGCTTCAGATACGCAGTATTTT.

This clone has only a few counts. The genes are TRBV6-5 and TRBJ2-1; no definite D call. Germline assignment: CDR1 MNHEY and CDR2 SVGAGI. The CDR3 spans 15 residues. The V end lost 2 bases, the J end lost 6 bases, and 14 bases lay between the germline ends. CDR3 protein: CASSYRLWQSNEQFF. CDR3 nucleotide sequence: TGTGCCAGCAGTTACCGCCTTTGGCAGTCCAATGAGCAGTTCTTC.

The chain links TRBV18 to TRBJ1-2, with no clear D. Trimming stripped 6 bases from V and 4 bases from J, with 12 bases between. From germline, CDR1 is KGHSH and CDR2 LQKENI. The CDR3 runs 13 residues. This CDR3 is CASSPERLYGYTF. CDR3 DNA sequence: TGTGCCAGCTCTCCTGAGCGGCTCTATGGCTACACCTTC.

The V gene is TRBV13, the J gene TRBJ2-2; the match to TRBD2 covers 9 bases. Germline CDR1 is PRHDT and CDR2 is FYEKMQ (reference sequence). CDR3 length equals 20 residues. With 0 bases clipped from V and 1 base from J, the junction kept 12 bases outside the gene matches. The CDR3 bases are TGTGCCAGCAGCTTAGGGGCGAGCCTAGCGGGATCGGGGAACACCGGGGAGCTGTTTTTT. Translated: CASSLGASLAGSGNTGELFF.

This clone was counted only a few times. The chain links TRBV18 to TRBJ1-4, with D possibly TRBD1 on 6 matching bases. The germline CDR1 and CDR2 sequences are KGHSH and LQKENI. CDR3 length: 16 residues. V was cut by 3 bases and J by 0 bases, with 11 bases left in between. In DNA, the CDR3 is TGTGCCAGCTCACCGACAGGATTCACAACTAATGAAAAACTGTTTTTT. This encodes CASSPTGFTTNEKLFF.

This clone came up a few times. CDR3 sequence: CASSTTSYEQYF. CDR3 nucleotides: TGTGCCAGCAGCACCACTAGCTACGAGCAGTACTTC. This chain links TRBV5-5 with TRBJ2-7, with D perhaps matching TRBD2 (5 bases). The germline V and J ends were trimmed by 4 bases and 3 bases, with 8 bases remaining between them. Germline V gives CDR1 SGHKS, CDR2 YYEKEE (reference sequence). This CDR3 is built from 12 residues.

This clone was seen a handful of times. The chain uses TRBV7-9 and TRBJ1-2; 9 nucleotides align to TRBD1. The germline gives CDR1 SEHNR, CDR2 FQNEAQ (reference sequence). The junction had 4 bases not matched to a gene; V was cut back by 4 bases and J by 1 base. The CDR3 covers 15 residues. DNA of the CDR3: TGTGCCAGCAGCTCAACAGGGGGCGGTAACTATGGCTACACCTTC. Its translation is CASSSTGGGNYGYTF. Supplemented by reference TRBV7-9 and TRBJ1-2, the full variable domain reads DTGVSQNPRHKITKRGQNVTFRCDPISEHNRLYWYRQTLGQGPEFLTYFQNEAQLEKSRLLSDRFSAERPKGSFSTLEIQRTEQGDSAMYLCASSSTGGGNYGYTFGSGTRLTVV.

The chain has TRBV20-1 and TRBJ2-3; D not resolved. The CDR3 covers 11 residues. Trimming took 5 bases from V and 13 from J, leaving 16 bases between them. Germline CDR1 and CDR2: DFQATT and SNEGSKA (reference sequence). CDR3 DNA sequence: TGCAGTGCTTCCCTAGGTCCCCGGAAGTATTTT. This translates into CSASLGPRKYF.

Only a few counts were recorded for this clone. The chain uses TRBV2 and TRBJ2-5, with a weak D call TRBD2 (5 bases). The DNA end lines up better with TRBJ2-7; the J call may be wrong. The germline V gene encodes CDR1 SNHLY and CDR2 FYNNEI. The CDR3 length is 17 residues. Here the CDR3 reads CASSPSRRVAHSYEQYF. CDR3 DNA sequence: TGTGCCAGCAGTCCCTCCAGGAGAGTAGCGCATTCCTACGAGCAGTACTTC.

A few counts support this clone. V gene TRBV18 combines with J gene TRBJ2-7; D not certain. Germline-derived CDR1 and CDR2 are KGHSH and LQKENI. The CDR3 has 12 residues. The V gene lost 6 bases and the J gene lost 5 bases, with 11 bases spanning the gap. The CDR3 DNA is TGTGCCAGCTCGCAATACTCAGACGAGCAGTACGTC. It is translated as CASSQYSDEQYV.

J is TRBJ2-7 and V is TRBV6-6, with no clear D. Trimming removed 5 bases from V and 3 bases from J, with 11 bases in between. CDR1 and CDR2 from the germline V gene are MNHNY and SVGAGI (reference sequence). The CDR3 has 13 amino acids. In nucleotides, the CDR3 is TGTGCCAGCAGTAACACCCAGCGCTACGAGCAGTACGTC. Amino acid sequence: CASSNTQRYEQYV.

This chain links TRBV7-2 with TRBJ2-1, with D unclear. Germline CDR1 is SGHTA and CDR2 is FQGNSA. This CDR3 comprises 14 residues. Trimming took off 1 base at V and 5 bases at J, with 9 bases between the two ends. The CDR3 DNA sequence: TGTGCCAGCAGCTTAGAATTGCGAAACAATGAGCAGTTCTTC. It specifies CASSLELRNNEQFF.

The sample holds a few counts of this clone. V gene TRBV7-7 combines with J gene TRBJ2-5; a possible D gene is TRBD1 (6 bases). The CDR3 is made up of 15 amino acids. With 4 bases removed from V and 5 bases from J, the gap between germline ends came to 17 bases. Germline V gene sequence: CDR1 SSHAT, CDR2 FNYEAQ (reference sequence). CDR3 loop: CASSSDGGAVETQYF. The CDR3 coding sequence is TGTGCCAGCAGCTCGGATGGGGGCGCAGTGGAGACCCAGTACTTC. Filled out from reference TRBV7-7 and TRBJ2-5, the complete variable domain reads GAGVSQSPRYKVTKRGQDVTLRCDPISSHATLYWYQQALGQGPEFLTYFNYEAQPDKSGLPSDRFSAERPEGSISTLTIQRTEQRDSAMYRCASSSDGGAVETQYFGPGTRLLVL.

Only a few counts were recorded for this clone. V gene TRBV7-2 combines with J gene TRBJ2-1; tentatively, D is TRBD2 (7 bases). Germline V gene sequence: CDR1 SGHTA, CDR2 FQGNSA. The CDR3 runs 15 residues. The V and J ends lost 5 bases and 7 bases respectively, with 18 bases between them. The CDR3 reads CASSTEGGRANEQFF. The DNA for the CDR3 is TGTGCCAGCAGCACCGAAGGGGGGAGGGCAAATGAGCAGTTCTTC.

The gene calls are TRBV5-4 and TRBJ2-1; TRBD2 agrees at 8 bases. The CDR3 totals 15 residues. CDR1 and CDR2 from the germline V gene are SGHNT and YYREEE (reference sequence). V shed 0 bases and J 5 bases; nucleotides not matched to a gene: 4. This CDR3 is CASSLATGGNNEQFF. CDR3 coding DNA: TGTGCCAGCAGCTTGGCCACGGGGGGGAACAATGAGCAGTTCTTC.

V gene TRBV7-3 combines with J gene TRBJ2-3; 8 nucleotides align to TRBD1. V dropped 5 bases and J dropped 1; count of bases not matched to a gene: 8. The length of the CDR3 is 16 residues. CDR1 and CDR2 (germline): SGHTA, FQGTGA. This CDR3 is CASSPTGGLGTDTQYF. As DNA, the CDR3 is TGTGCCAGCAGCCCCACAGGGGGATTGGGCACAGATACGCAGTATTTT.

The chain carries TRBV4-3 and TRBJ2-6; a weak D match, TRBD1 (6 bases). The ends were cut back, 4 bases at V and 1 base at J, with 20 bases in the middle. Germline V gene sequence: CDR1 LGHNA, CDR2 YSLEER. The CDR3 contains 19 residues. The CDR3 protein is CASSLLVSGEFSGANVLTF. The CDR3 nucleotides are TGCGCCAGCAGCCTATTGGTGTCAGGGGAATTTTCTGGGGCCAACGTCCTGACTTTC.

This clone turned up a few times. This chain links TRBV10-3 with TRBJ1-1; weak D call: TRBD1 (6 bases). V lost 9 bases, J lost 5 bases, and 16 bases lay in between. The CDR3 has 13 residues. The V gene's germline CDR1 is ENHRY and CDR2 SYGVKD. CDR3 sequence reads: CAITGSGGTEAFF. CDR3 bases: TGTGCCATTACAGGGTCAGGAGGGACTGAAGCTTTCTTT.

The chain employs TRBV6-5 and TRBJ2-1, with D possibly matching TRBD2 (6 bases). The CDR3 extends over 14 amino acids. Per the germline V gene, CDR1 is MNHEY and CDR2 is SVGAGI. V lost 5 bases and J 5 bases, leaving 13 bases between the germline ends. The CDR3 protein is CASSLAGLDNEQFF. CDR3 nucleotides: TGTGCCAGCAGTCTGGCGGGATTGGACAATGAGCAGTTCTTC.

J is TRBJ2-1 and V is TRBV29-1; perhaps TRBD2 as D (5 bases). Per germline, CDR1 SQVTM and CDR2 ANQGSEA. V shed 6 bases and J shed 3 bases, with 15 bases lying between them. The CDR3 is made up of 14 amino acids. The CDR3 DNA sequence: TGCAGCGTACGCCGACTACGAGGCTACAATGAGCAGTTCTTC. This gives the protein CSVRRLRGYNEQFF.

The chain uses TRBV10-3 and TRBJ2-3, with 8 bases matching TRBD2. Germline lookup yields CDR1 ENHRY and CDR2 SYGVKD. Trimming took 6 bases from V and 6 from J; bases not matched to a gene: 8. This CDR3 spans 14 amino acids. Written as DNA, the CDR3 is TGTGCCATCAGACCCGGGGGGGCCCTGGATACGCAGTATTTT. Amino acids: CAIRPGGALDTQYF.

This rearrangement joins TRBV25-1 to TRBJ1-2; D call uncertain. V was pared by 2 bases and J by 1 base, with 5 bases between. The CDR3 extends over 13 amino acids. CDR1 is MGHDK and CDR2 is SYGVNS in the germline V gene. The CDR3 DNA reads TGTGCCAGCAGTGAAGGAGTTAACTATGGCTACACCTTC. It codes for CASSEGVNYGYTF.

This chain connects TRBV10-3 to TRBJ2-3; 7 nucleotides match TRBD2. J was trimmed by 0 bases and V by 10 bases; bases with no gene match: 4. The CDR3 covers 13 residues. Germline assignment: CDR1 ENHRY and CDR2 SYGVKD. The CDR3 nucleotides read TGTGCCACGGCGGGGGACAGCACAGATACGCAGTATTTT. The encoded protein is CATAGDSTDTQYF.